This TCR beta chain was retrieved from a study of shared clonotypes between healthy human individuals. This CDR3 spans 18 amino acids. Sequencing was performed with immunoSEQ multiplex PCR; in TCRdb, only in-frame clones are kept and a portion is missing. The sample has around 690,000 clones, about 92% seen once. The genes are TRBV21-1 and TRBJ1-1. TRBV21-1 is a recognized pseudogene. This TCR was sampled from a man between 18 and 29 years old in good health. Some clones in this sample may be carry-over from other donors' samples. The material sequenced was memory CD8+ T cells from PBMCs. Subset noted: CD45RO+ cells pooled with CCR7-negative TemRA cells. In DNA, the CDR3 is TGTGCCAGCAGCAAAGTAGAGGGGTCCGAACGGCCGAACACTGAAGCTTTCTTT. This codes for CASSKVEGSERPNTEAFF.